This T cell receptor beta chain was recovered during a study of blood T cell repertoires in COVID-19. In the study overall: The samples span acute and convalescent COVID-19 from the United States, Italy and Spain. T cells, B-cell-depleted T cells, or PBMCs supplied cDNA or gDNA.

As handled by the study authors: Estimation of nucleated cell counts was performed using reference gene primer amplification. Only in-frame clones appear in the TCRdb table, and some are missing; sequencing was by immunoSEQ multiplex PCR. For V, J and clone size, that table is used; D and trimming come from the DNA. The data contain around 40,000 clones, less than 85% of them seen just once; the ten biggest clones take up roughly 21%. CDR1 is LNHNV, CDR2 YYDKDF, per germline (reference sequence). The CDR3 runs 14 residues. V gave up 0 bases and J gave up 7 bases, with 12 bases separating them. The sequencing sample was made of peripheral blood. The receptor comes from a man between 70 and 80 years old with acute or convalescent COVID-19. The rearrangement links TRBV15 to TRBJ1-2, with D possibly matching TRBD1 (6 bases). CDR3 sequence: CATSRDRDTSGYTF. In nucleotides, the CDR3 is TGTGCCACCAGCAGAGATCGGGACACCTCTGGCTACACCTTC. The whole variable domain, filled in from reference TRBV15 and TRBJ1-2, reads DAMVIQNPRYQVTQFGKPVTLSCSQTLNHNVMYWYQQKSSQAPKLLFHYYDKDFNNEADTPDNFQSRRPNTSFCFLDIRSPGLGDTAMYLCATSRDRDTSGYTFGSGTRLTVV.